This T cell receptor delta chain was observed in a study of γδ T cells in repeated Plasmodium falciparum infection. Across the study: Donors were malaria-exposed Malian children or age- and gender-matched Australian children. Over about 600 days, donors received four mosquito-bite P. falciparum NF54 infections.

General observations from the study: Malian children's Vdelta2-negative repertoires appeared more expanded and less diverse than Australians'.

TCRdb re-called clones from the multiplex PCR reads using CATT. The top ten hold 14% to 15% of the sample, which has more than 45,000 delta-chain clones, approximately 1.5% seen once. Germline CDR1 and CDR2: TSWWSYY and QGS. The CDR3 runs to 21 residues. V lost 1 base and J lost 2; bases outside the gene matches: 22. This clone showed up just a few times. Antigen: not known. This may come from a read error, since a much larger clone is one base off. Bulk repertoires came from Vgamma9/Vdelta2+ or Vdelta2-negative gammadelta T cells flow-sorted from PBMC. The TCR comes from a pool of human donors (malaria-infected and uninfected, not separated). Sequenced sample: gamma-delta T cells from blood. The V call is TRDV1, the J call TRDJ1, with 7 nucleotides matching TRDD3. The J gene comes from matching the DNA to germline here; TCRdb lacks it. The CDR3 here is CALGEPLPLVLGWRGTDKLIF. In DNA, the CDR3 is TGTGCTCTTGGGGAACCACTTCCCCTCGTACTGGGGTGGAGGGGAACCGATAAACTCATCTTT.